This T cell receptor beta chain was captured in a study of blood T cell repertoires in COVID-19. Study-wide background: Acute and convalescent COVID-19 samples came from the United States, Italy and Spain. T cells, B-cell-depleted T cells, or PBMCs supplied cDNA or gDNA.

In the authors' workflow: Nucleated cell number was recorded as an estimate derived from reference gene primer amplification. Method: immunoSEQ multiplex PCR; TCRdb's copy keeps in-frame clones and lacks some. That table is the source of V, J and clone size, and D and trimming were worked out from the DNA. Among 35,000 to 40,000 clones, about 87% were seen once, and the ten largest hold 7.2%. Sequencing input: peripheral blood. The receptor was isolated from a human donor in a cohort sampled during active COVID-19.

The CDR3, as DNA: TGTGCCAGCAGCTTTGGGGGAGGACAGCCCCAGCATTTT. It translates to CASSFGGGQPQHF. V gene TRBV5-6 combines with J gene TRBJ1-5; D is perhaps TRBD1 (5 bases). The CDR3 totals 13 residues. The germline V gene has CDR1 SGHDT and CDR2 YYEEEE. V lost 2 bases and J lost 7, with 10 bases in between.